A single T cell receptor beta chain is shown here with its context. With 8 bases removed from V and 2 bases from J, the gap between germline ends came to 12 bases. Per germline, CDR1 LNHDA and CDR2 SQIVND (reference sequence). The CDR3 runs 13 residues. The data belong to a study of shared clonotypes between healthy human individuals. TCRdb keeps only in-frame clones here, not all; method: immunoSEQ multiplex PCR. The sample holds about 960,000 clones, over 60% seen once. This rearrangement joins TRBV19 to TRBJ1-2; no clear D. Input material: memory CD4+ T cells sorted from blood. Subset of the sample: CD45RA-negative fraction. The TCR comes from a man younger than 30 in good health. The CDR3 DNA follows: TGTGCCAGTTTTTCCCCCTGGAACTATGGCTACACCTTC. This gives the protein CASFSPWNYGYTF.